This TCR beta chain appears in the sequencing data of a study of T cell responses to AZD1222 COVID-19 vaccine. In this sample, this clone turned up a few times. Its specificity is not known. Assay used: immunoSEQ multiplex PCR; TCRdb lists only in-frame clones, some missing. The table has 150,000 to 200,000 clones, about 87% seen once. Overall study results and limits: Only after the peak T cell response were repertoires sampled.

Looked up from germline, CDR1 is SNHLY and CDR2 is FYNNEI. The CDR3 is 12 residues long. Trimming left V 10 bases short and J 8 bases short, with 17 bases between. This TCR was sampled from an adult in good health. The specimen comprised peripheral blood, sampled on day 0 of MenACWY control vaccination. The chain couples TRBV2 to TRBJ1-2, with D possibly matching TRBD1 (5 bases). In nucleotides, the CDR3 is TGTGCCACCACAGACAGCGTCCGGGGCTACACCTTC. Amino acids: CATTDSVRGYTF.